Below are 13 T cell receptor beta chains sequenced from a single sample in a study of CD8 T cells in ankylosing spondylitis. TCRdb re-called the 5' RACE reads with MiXCR, one entry per CDR3 protein. The table records just over 150,000 distinct CDR3 sequences, about 16% of them present only once. The material sequenced was blood, either unsorted or a sorted T cell fraction (not recorded which). These receptors were taken from a male donor with ankylosing spondylitis or in good health (not recorded which).

This clonotype was seen repeatedly, ten times or more. The chain has TRBV20-1 and TRBJ2-4; no clear D. Germline V gives CDR1 DFQATT, CDR2 SNEGSKA (reference sequence). This CDR3 spans 13 amino acids. Trimming shortened V by 3 bases and J by 5 bases, and 11 bases separated the two germline ends. The CDR3 DNA sequence: TGCAGTGCTAGGAGGCGTTCCGAAAACATTCAGTACTTC. This gives the protein CSARRRSENIQYF.

This clonotype was observed a few times. CDR3 coding DNA: TGCAGTGCTAGAGATCCAGGGGGGCTATCAGGCTACGAGCAGTACTTC. It specifies CSARDPGGLSGYEQYF. The chain links TRBV20-1 to TRBJ2-7; possibly TRBD1 for D (7 bases). V was clipped by 0 bases and J by 3 bases, with 18 bases between them. The CDR3 is 16 amino acids. Looked up from germline, CDR1 is DFQATT and CDR2 is SNEGSKA (reference sequence).

This clonotype was counted many times. The rearrangement joins TRBV28 to TRBJ2-2; the match to TRBD2 covers 9 bases. The CDR3 runs to 13 residues. Germline values: CDR1 MDHEN, CDR2 SYDVKM. The CDR3 protein is CASGRLNTGELFF. Written as DNA, the CDR3 is TGTGCGAGCGGGAGGTTAAACACCGGGGAGCTGTTTTTT.

At least ten counts were recorded for this clonotype. This chain uses TRBV20-1 with TRBJ2-7, with D perhaps TRBD1 or TRBD2 (5 bases each). The CDR3 length is 14 residues. V lost 7 bases and J lost 2, with 18 bases in between. Germline V gene sequence: CDR1 DFQATT, CDR2 SNEGSKA (reference sequence). The CDR3 sequence is CSVQKGRGAYEQYF. The CDR3 bases are TGCAGTGTTCAGAAGGGCCGAGGGGCCTACGAGCAGTACTTC.

V gene TRBV7-9 combines with J gene TRBJ2-3, with TRBD1 matching 10 bases. Germline values: CDR1 SEHNR, CDR2 FQNEAQ (reference sequence). The CDR3 is 15 residues long. After removal of 5 bases from V and 3 bases from J, the junction contained 5 bases not matched to a gene. The CDR3 coding sequence is TGTGCCAGCAGCGCGACAGGGGGCGGGACAGATACGCAGTATTTT. Translated, it gives CASSATGGGTDTQYF. Full variable domain (remainder filled in from reference TRBV7-9 and TRBJ2-3): DTGVSQNPRHKITKRGQNVTFRCDPISEHNRLYWYRQTLGQGPEFLTYFQNEAQLEKSRLLSDRFSAERPKGSFSTLEIQRTEQGDSAMYLCASSATGGGTDTQYFGPGTRLTVL.

This clonotype turned up a few times. This chain joins TRBV20-1 and TRBJ2-4; the D is unclear. The CDR3 contains 12 residues. V lost 4 bases and J lost 5, with 9 bases in between. CDR1 and CDR2 (germline): DFQATT, SNEGSKA (reference sequence). The CDR3 spells CSAIRRENIQYF. CDR3 bases: TGCAGTGCTATTCGAAGGGAAAACATTCAGTACTTC.

The CDR3: CASALGPRETQYF. In DNA, the CDR3 is TGCGCCAGCGCCCTGGGCCCTCGGGAGACCCAGTACTTC. This chain uses TRBV5-1 with TRBJ2-5; no reliable D call. V was clipped by 7 bases and J by 5 bases, with 15 bases between them. There are 13 residues in the CDR3. In germline, CDR1 is SGHRS, CDR2 YFSETQ.

This clonotype was counted many times. The chain joins TRBV6-1 to TRBJ1-1, with D possibly matching TRBD1 (6 bases). The CDR3 has 14 amino acids. The germline V gene encodes CDR1 MNHNS and CDR2 SASEGT. The germline V and J ends were trimmed by 4 bases and 4 bases, with 13 bases remaining between them. For the CDR3, the DNA is TGTGCCAGCAGTGCTTACAGGGAGGCCACTGAAGCTTTCTTT. Amino acid sequence: CASSAYREATEAFF.

CDR3 sequence reads: CASSSIQGVPNTEAFF. DNA for the CDR3: TGCGCCAGCAGCTCGATCCAGGGGGTCCCGAACACTGAAGCTTTCTTT. The rearrangement joins TRBV5-1 to TRBJ1-1; 7 nucleotides match TRBD1. From germline, CDR1 is SGHRS and CDR2 YFSETQ. This CDR3 has 16 residues. Trimming at V came to 3 bases and at J to 1 base, leaving 9 bases not matched to a gene.

The table lists this clonotype with a count of one. V gene TRBV28 combines with J gene TRBJ2-6; no firm D call. The V gene lost 3 bases and the J gene lost 0 bases, with 15 bases spanning the gap. From germline, CDR1 is MDHEN and CDR2 SYDVKM. The CDR3 runs 18 residues. The CDR3 DNA follows: TGTGCCAGCAGTTTTCCGGGTACCCTGAGCTCTGGGGCCAACGTCCTGACTTTC. Residues: CASSFPGTLSSGANVLTF.

The chain employs TRBV29-1 and TRBJ2-7, with a possible D match to TRBD2 (5 bases). This CDR3 comprises 11 residues. Deletions cut 4 bases from V and 10 bases from J, with 14 bases between. Germline V CDR1 and CDR2: SQVTM, ANQGSEA. CDR3 coding DNA: TGCAGCGTTGTCTCAGCGGATAAACAGTACTTC. This encodes CSVVSADKQYF.

In its sample, this clonotype was seen a few times. The rearrangement joins TRBV28 to TRBJ1-2, with 8 bases aligning to TRBD1. V shed 6 bases and J 5 bases; nucleotides not matched to a gene: 8. The CDR3 spans 14 residues. Germline loops: CDR1 MDHEN, CDR2 SYDVKM. CDR3 coding DNA: TGTGCCAGCAGCCCAACCGGGACAGGATATGGCTACACCTTC. It is translated as CASSPTGTGYGYTF.

V gene TRBV3-1 combines with J gene TRBJ2-7; weak D call: TRBD2 (6 bases). V lost 4 bases and J lost 7, with 14 bases in between. CDR1 LGHDT and CDR2 YNNKEL come from the germline V gene (reference sequence). There are 13 residues in the CDR3. Here the CDR3 DNA reads TGTGCCAGCAGCCCCAACACTCGGGGGGAGCAGTACTTC. This encodes CASSPNTRGEQYF.